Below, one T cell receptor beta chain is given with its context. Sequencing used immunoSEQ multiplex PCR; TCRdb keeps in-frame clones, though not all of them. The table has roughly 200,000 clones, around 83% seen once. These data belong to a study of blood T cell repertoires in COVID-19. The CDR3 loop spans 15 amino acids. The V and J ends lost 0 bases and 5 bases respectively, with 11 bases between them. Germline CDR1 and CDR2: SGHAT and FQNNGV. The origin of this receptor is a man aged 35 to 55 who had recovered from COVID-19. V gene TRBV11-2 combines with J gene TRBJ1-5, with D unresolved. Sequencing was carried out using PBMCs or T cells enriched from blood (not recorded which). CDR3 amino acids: CASSLEAGLDQPQHF. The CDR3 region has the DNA TGTGCCAGCAGCTTAGAGGCGGGGTTGGATCAGCCCCAGCATTTT.